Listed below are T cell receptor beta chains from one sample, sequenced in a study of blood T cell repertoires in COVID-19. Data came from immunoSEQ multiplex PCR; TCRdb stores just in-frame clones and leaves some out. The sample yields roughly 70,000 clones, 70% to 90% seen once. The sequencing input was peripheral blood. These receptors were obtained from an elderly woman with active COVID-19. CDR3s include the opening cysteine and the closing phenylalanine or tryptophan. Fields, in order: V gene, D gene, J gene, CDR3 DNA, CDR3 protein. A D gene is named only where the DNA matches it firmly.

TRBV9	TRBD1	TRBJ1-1	TGTGCCAGCAGCGTATCCGGGACAGGGGGCGCGGGAGGGACTGAAGCTTTCTTT	CASSVSGTGGAGGTEAFF
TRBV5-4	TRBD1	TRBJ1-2	TGTGCCAGCAGCTTACGACAGGGAGCCTTGCACACCTTC	CASSLRQGALHTF
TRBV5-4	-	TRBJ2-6	TGTGCCAGCAGCCAAGACAGCTCTGGGGCCAACGTCCTGACTTTC	CASSQDSSGANVLTF
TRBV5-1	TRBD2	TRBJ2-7	TGCGCCAGCAGCTTGGAGCGGGGCTCCTACGAGCAGTACTTC	CASSLERGSYEQYF
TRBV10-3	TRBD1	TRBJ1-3	TGTGCCATCAGTGACAGGGGGACTGGAAACACCATATATTTT	CAISDRGTGNTIYF
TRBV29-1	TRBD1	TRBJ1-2	TGCAGCGCCGACACCCGGGACAGCCTTGACTATGGCTACACCTTC	CSADTRDSLDYGYTF
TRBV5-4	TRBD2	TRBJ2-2	TGTGCCAGCAGCTGGCCCCCCGGGACTAGCGGGAGCGACACCGGGGAGCTGTTTTTT	CASSWPPGTSGSDTGELFF
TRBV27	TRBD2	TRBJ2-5	TGTGCCAGCAGTCAGCGGGGGAAAGAGACCCAGTACTTC	CASSQRGKETQYF
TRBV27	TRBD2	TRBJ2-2	TGTGCCAGCAGAATTGTTCGCCTAGCGGGAGGGCCCCCGAACACCGGGGAGCTGTTTTTT	CASRIVRLAGGPPNTGELFF
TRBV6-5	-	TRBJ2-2	TGTGCCAGCAGGTCAGGGATGTACGGGGAGCTGTTTTTT	CASRSGMYGELFF